The entry that follows covers one T cell receptor (beta chain) sequence. What it binds is unknown. Germline CDR1 SGHRS, CDR2 YFSETQ. Trimming left V 2 bases short and J 0 bases short, with 13 bases between. The CDR3 has 16 residues. These data are taken from a study of PD-1 blockade in classical Hodgkin lymphoma. Study-wide context: Nivolumab was administered to patients intravenously at 3 mg/kg every 2 weeks. Notes on the study in general: Patients who began taking nivolumab under 1 year after ASCT were left out. Newly diagnosed patients were said to have less baseline TCR diversity than healthy donors did. The authors have not defined what causes the repertoire differences, possibly disease activity or prior therapy.

This table comes from immunoSEQ multiplex PCR, and its TCRdb copy is limited to in-frame clones, with some not included. The sample holds around 26,000 clones, roughly 80% seen once. This sample's time point: cycle 4 day 1 (C4D1), after around six weeks of nivolumab. After autologous stem cell transplantation all patients relapsed, and prior brentuximab vedotin exposure differed between cohorts. Magnetic negative selection purified CD4+ T cells from thawed PBMCs. This sequence joins TRBV5-1 and TRBJ2-3, with a tentative D call TRBD2 (5 bases). Sequenced material: CD4+ T cells from blood, taken before the fourth cycle of nivolumab. The clonotype was recovered from a human donor with classical Hodgkin lymphoma. DNA of the CDR3: TGCGCCAGCAGCTTCCTGGAGCGGACTAGCACAGATACGCAGTATTTT. It yields the protein CASSFLERTSTDTQYF.